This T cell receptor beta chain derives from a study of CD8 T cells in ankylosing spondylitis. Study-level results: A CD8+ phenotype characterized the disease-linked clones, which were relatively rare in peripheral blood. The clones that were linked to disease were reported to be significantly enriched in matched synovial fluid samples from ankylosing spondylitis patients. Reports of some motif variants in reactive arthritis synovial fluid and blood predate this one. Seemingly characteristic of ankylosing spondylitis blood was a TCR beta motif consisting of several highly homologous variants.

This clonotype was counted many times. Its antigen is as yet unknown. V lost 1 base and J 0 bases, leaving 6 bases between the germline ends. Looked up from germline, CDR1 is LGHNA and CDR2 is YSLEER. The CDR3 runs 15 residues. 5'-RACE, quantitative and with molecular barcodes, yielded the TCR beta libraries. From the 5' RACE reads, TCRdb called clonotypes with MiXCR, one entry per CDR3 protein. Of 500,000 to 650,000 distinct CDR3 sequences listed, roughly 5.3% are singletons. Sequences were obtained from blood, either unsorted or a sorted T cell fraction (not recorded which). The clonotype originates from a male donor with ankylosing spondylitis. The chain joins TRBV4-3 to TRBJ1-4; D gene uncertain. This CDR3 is CASSQGAATNEKLFF. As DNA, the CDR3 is TGCGCCAGCAGCCAAGGGGCAGCAACTAATGAAAAACTGTTTTTT.